This TCR beta chain came from a study of T cells in Graves' hyperthyroidism and ophthalmopathy. Used for diagnoses were clinical symptoms, serum thyroxine and TRAb, thyroid ultrasound and orbital computed tomography. It was 10 ml of fresh peripheral blood that supplied the PBMCs. The CDR3 is 14 amino acids. Trimming removed 8 bases from V and 4 bases from J, with 17 bases in between. Germline V lookup: CDR1 MNHEY, CDR2 SMNVEV (reference sequence). About this clonotype: A clone one base away is much larger, so this may be a read error. This CDR3 is missing its conserved last phenylalanine or tryptophan, likely due to a read error.

Template material for amplifying TCR beta CDR3 regions consisted of RNA transcripts. The HTBI primer set was used in a first-round RT-PCR of the TCR CDR3. TCRdb reprocessed the multiplex PCR reads via MiXCR and lists one record per CDR3 protein. The table lists around 280,000 distinct CDR3 sequences, less than 15% of them singletons. The specimen was blood. The receptor was derived from a woman in her thirties with Graves' hyperthyroidism that later progressed to Graves' ophthalmopathy. This chain joins TRBV27 and TRBJ1-2, with D maybe TRBD1 (6 bases). CDR3 coding DNA: TGTGCCAGCTCCACCGGGACACAGGCCTATGGCTACACCCTC. Translating gives CASSTGTQAYGYTL.